This TCR beta chain was sequenced in a study of blood T cell repertoires in COVID-19. Background on the study: COVID-19 samples collected from the United States, Italy and Spain covered acute and convalescent phases.

The age range of participants was about 18 to 95 years, with residence in about two dozen US areas. Recovered status in Cohort 3 required two negative PCRs, clearance, or symptom resolution. V lost 5 bases, J lost 4 bases, and 5 bases stayed unmatched. Germline lookup yields CDR1 SEHNR and CDR2 FQNEAQ (reference sequence). The CDR3 totals 14 residues. In the original analysis: Estimated nucleated cell counts came from reference gene primer amplification. Generated by immunoSEQ multiplex PCR, the TCRdb table keeps only in-frame clones and is missing some. From that table come the V and J calls and clone size; the DNA was used to work out D and trimming. Counted here are fewer than 400,000 clones, around nine tenths occurring once; the ten biggest clones make up roughly 9.4%. The sample holds a few counts of this clone.

The sequenced material came from PBMCs or T cells enriched from blood (not recorded which). The TCR sequence derives from a woman aged 45-59 years who had recovered from COVID-19. This chain uses TRBV7-9 with TRBJ2-1; 7 nucleotides align to TRBD1. The CDR3 DNA follows: TGTGCCAGCAGCCGGGGACAGCGGTACAATGAGCAGTTCTTC. Protein: CASSRGQRYNEQFF.